Sequencing of this T cell receptor (beta chain) was carried out in a study of cytomegalovirus exposure and HLA in healthy donors. About this clone: This CDR3 is also generated by other DNA sequences in the sample.

The primer mix had 60 Vbeta and 13 Jbeta primers. The method was immunoSEQ multiplex PCR; TCRdb's version includes in-frame clones alone and lacks a portion of them. The listing contains about 75,000 clones. Germline loops: CDR1 SGDLS, CDR2 YYNGEE. The V segment lost 0 bases and the J segment 6 bases; nucleotides outside the gene matches: 5. The CDR3 contains 14 residues. V is TRBV9 and J is TRBJ2-7; 8 bases are a match to TRBD2. Sequencing input: PBMCs. This clonotype originated in a man aged 35-49 years in good health and CMV-seronegative. Here the CDR3 reads CASSVAGGPGEQYF. CDR3 nucleotide sequence: TGTGCCAGCAGCGTAGCGGGGGGGCCGGGCGAGCAGTACTTC.